The TCR beta chain described here comes from a study of cytomegalovirus exposure and HLA in healthy donors. This CDR3 has 18 amino acids. Germline V gives CDR1 SGHVS, CDR2 FQNEAQ. V lost 0 bases to trimming and J lost 1 base; unmatched junction nucleotides: 11. It was with 60 Vbeta and 13 Jbeta primers that the PCR ran. TCRdb's copy holds only in-frame clones and misses some; the assay was immunoSEQ multiplex PCR. The sample holds some 100,000 clones; roughly 80% are singletons and the top ten take roughly 15%. The sample comprised PBMCs. The TCR was taken from a male donor in good health and CMV-seropositive. The chain combines TRBV7-8 with TRBJ1-2; 7 bases map to TRBD1. DNA of the CDR3: TGTGCCAGCAGCTTAGCGCGTTCGGGACAGTGGGTTAACTATGGCTACACCTTC. Its protein is CASSLARSGQWVNYGYTF.